The entry below describes one T cell receptor (beta chain). Its antigen remains unidentified. One base away there is no much larger clone; base qualities are not given. CDR1 SGHVS and CDR2 FNYEAQ are derived from the germline V gene. The CDR3 covers 15 residues, taking in both the cysteine and the phenylalanine. Kept here is only the CDR3 DNA, which spans 45 bases and is read in frame from base 1. Relative to germline, V is missing 0 bases and J is missing 5 bases, with 6 bases of the junction outside any gene match. This record comes from a study of blood T cell repertoires in COVID-19 (dated by TCRdb to the early 2020s). Some background on the complete study: Collaborator samples came from the United States, Italy and Spain and covered acute and convalescent phases of COVID-19. Where available, HLA class I and class II types were taken from metadata supplied by the sample provider and were not determined by assay-based typing. The prospective study material was composed of cDNA or gDNA derived from T cells, B-cell-depleted T cells, or PBMCs. Subjects who had been exposed to COVID-19, were actively infected with it, or had recovered from it provided the deeply sampled blood TCRbeta repertoires that made up the dataset. The repertoires were made available in a free public database intended to serve as a resource for research on the immune response to SARS-CoV-2. The sample metadata nearly always contained a de-identified subject ID, COVID-19 status, age in years and sex. Samples were obtained from the ongoing ImmuneRACE study (first 160 participants) and from some 1,300 subjects provided by 6 global collaborators. Points the paper makes about the study in general: Clinical and demographic metadata were provided uncurated, with the amount varying by source and participant.

The immunoSEQ Assay, a bias-controlled multiplex PCR, was used to amplify TCRbeta CDR3 regions from genomic DNA. The study's own analysis went as follows. Within the assay, amplification of reference gene primers was used to estimate how many nucleated cells each sample contained. To quantify the absolute abundance of each unique TCRbeta CDR3 rearrangement, sequence reads were collapsed and filtered. Productive Simpson clonality was computed per sample as the square root of Simpson's diversity index over productive rearrangements. Held by TCRdb, this immuneACCESS table contains in-frame sequences only and omits some clones. Under half of the omission traces to an unresolved V gene where checked; the cause of the rest is unknown. That table supplies the V and J calls and clone size; D and trimming were determined from the DNA. For this sample there are fewer than 350,000 clones; about nine tenths appear just once. 0.85% to 1.3% of the sample comes from the top ten.

Participants in the prospective study were enrolled through a virtual design, were aged about 18 to 89 years, and lived in roughly 24 United States geographic areas. In the prospective study, cohorts were assigned on the basis of participant-reported clinical history obtained from a screening survey and a study questionnaire. Exposed participants had been in contact, within 2 weeks of entering the study, with a person who had a PCR-confirmed or clinician-diagnosed case of COVID-19. In the prospective study, whole blood, serum and a nasopharyngeal or oropharyngeal swab were collected from each participant by mobile phlebotomists. Participants in the prospective study had the option to provide additional blood draws and questionnaires over a roughly 2-month period. Prospective study blood samples were shipped either frozen or at room temperature before DNA extraction.

The receptor was isolated from a woman under 40 who had been exposed to COVID-19. Sequenced input: PBMCs or T cells enriched from blood (not recorded which). The sequence links TRBV7-6 to TRBJ2-7, and 8 junction bases match TRBD2. The sequenced DNA is TGTGCCAGCAGCTTAGCCTCGGTAGCGGGGCACGAGCAGTACTTC. Its coded protein is CASSLASVAGHEQYF.